One sample yielded the 3 T cell receptor beta chains listed below, sequenced in a study of Graves' ophthalmopathy and Graves' hyperthyroidism. The authors amplified TCR beta CDR3 regions from RNA transcripts. The first round was an RT-PCR with HTBI primers, and the second round was a multiplex PCR. TCRdb recomputed calls from the multiplex PCR reads with MiXCR, one row per CDR3 protein. The data hold 600,000 to 700,000 distinct CDR3 sequences, with 35% to 50% observed a single time. Sequences were obtained from peripheral blood. The source of these receptors is an adult man with Graves' ophthalmopathy.

On this clonotype itself: A junction boundary mismatches the germline segment, possibly from a read error. The genes are TRBV10-3 and TRBJ1-5; D remains ambiguous. The CDR3 is 17 amino acids. The germline CDR1 and CDR2 sequences are ENHRY and SYGVKD. This chain's CDR3 is CASSRTLTGPPNQPQHF. Here the CDR3 DNA reads TGTGCCAGCAGTCGAACCCTCACCGGGCCCCCTAATCAGCCCCAGCATTTT.

The V call is TRBV10-3, the J call TRBJ1-4; the match to TRBD1 covers 9 bases. V lost 10 bases, J lost 6 bases, and 9 bases stayed unmatched. The CDR3 totals 14 residues. Germline CDR1 is ENHRY and CDR2 is SYGVKD. DNA of the CDR3: TGTGCCACCGCTGACGGGACAGGGCATGAAAAACTGTTTTTT. This translates into CATADGTGHEKLFF.

This clonotype was seen repeatedly, ten times or more. V gene TRBV7-3 combines with J gene TRBJ2-2; the match to TRBD2 covers 7 bases. Germline trimming cut 5 bases from V and 2 bases from J; bases unmatched to any gene: 5. Germline V gene sequence: CDR1 SGHTA, CDR2 FQGTGA. The CDR3 length is 15 residues. The CDR3 spells CASSTSVANTGELFF. The CDR3 DNA sequence: TGTGCCAGCAGCACTAGCGTTGCTAACACCGGGGAGCTGTTTTTT.